The 22 T cell receptor beta chains listed next were all sequenced from one sample in a study of molecular identifiers for immune sequencing clone quantification. TCRdb recomputed calls from the PCR reads with MiXCR, one row per CDR3 protein. The sample has 550,000 to 750,000 distinct CDR3 sequences, 20% seen once. Material: naive CD8+ T cells from blood, with Jurkat cell RNA spiked in. Subset noted: FACS-sorted CD8+CD4-CCR7+CD45RA+ naive T cells. The source is a human donor in good health. Some libraries in this study had Jurkat cell RNA spiked in.

This clonotype was detected only a few times. The chain employs TRBV6-5 and TRBJ2-1; 12 nucleotides agree with TRBD1. From germline, CDR1 is MNHEY and CDR2 SVGAGI. The CDR3 consists of 14 residues. The V and J ends lost 6 bases and 8 bases, in that order; junction bases with no gene match: 5. DNA of the CDR3: TGTGCCAGCAGCCGGGACAGGGGGCCCGATGAGCAGTTCTTC. Its protein product is CASSRDRGPDEQFF.

This clonotype occurred a few times. The chain links TRBV4-3 to TRBJ2-7; D unresolved. The germline CDR1 and CDR2 sequences are LGHNA and YSLEER. Trimming took off 0 bases at V and 2 bases at J, with 11 bases between the two ends. CDR3 length equals 15 residues. CDR3 region: CASSQDLGKTYEQYF. The CDR3 DNA reads TGCGCCAGCAGCCAAGATTTGGGGAAGACCTACGAGCAGTACTTC.

This clonotype has a count of ten or more. The chain joins TRBV7-9 to TRBJ2-3; perhaps TRBD2 as D (7 bases). Deletions cut 4 bases from V and 3 bases from J, with 17 bases between. The CDR3 runs 16 residues. Germline lookup yields CDR1 SEHNR and CDR2 FQNEAQ (reference sequence). CDR3 DNA: TGTGCCAGCAGCTCACCCCCGGGGGGCAGGACAGATACGCAGTATTTT. This sequence encodes CASSSPPGGRTDTQYF. Variable domain in full (rest from reference TRBV7-9 and TRBJ2-3): DTGVSQNPRHKITKRGQNVTFRCDPISEHNRLYWYRQTLGQGPEFLTYFQNEAQLEKSRLLSDRFSAERPKGSFSTLEIQRTEQGDSAMYLCASSSPPGGRTDTQYFGPGTRLTVL.

There are many counts of this clonotype. The genes are TRBV6-2 or TRBV6-3 and TRBJ2-6; 9 bases match TRBD1. The V gene's germline CDR1 is MNHEY and CDR2 SVGEGT. The CDR3 is made up of 17 amino acids. The V and J ends lost 7 bases and 0 bases, in that order; junction bases with no gene match: 7. CDR3 sequence: CASMSDRGYSGANVLTF. CDR3 coding DNA: TGTGCCAGCATGTCGGACAGGGGTTACTCTGGGGCCAACGTCCTGACTTTC.

This clonotype was observed a few times. J is TRBJ2-1 and V is TRBV2, with 8 bases lining up with TRBD2. V was pared by 4 bases and J by 3 bases, with 5 bases of the junction left unmatched. Germline V gene data show CDR1 as SNHLY and CDR2 as FYNNEI. The CDR3 is 15 amino acids. The CDR3 loop is CASSGGLGLYNEQFF. The CDR3 DNA follows: TGTGCCAGCAGTGGGGGACTAGGCCTCTACAATGAGCAGTTCTTC.

In its sample, this clonotype was seen a few times. This chain uses TRBV9 with TRBJ2-4; D is possibly TRBD2 (6 bases). The germline gives CDR1 SGDLS, CDR2 YYNGEE. Trimming took off 0 bases at V and 0 bases at J, with 10 bases between the two ends. The CDR3 is made up of 16 amino acids. The CDR3 DNA reads as TGTGCCAGCAGCGTAGGAGGAGGGCTAGCCAAAAACATTCAGTACTTC. Translation: CASSVGGGLAKNIQYF.

This clonotype was detected many times. This CDR3 reads CASSLGLGGLSTDTQYF. CDR3 in DNA: TGTGCCAGCAGCTTAGGACTCGGGGGACTGAGCACAGATACGCAGTATTTT. The V call is TRBV7-2, the J call TRBJ2-3; possible D gene TRBD2, 6 bases. CDR1 and CDR2 from the germline V gene are SGHTA and FQGNSA. This CDR3 region has 17 residues. V shed 1 base and J shed 0 bases, with 14 bases lying between them.

The rearrangement links TRBV5-6 to TRBJ2-7; D tentatively fits TRBD1 or TRBD2 (6 bases each). This CDR3 contains 14 residues. Trimming removed 0 bases from V and 7 bases from J, with 14 bases in between. Germline V gene data show CDR1 as SGHDT and CDR2 as YYEEEE. The CDR3 DNA reads as TGTGCCAGCAGCTTGGAGTGGGGGGCGCGAGAGCAGTACTTC. Translation gives CASSLEWGAREQYF.

This clonotype was seen repeatedly, ten times or more. The chain has TRBV7-9 and TRBJ2-1, with a weak D call TRBD2 (5 bases). Germline lookup yields CDR1 SEHNR and CDR2 FQNEAQ (reference sequence). The CDR3 is 14 amino acids. Trimming removed 5 bases from V and 1 base from J, with 9 bases in between. The CDR3 sequence is CASSQTISYNEQFF. CDR3 nucleotides: TGTGCCAGCAGCCAGACTATTTCCTACAATGAGCAGTTCTTC.

Turning to this clonotype: A single base separates this from a much larger clone, so it may be a read error. The CDR3 protein is CASSQGGTIAYEQYF. DNA for the CDR3: TGCGCCAGCAGCCAAGGCGGGACAATAGCCTACGAGCAGTACTTC. J is TRBJ2-7 and V is TRBV4-1; possibly TRBD1 or TRBD2 for D (6 bases each). This CDR3 has 15 amino acids. Germline CDR1 reads MGHRA; CDR2 reads YSYEKL. Trimming removed 1 base at V and 2 bases at J, with 12 bases between.

The rearrangement links TRBV6-5 to TRBJ2-2; the D gene is possibly TRBD2 (5 bases). V lost 4 bases, J lost 3 bases, and 9 bases lay in between. The CDR3 is made up of 14 amino acids. Germline V CDR1 and CDR2: MNHEY, SVGAGI. The CDR3 bases are TGTGCCAGCAGTTTCGGCGGGTACACCGGGGAGCTGTTTTTT. Its protein product is CASSFGGYTGELFF.

The chain couples TRBV13 to TRBJ1-4; a possible D gene is TRBD1 (6 bases). The V gene's germline CDR1 is PRHDT and CDR2 FYEKMQ (reference sequence). This CDR3 comprises 14 residues. V was trimmed by 4 bases and J by 7 bases, leaving 13 bases between them. The CDR3 is CASSSQGSFEKLFF. For the CDR3, the DNA is TGTGCCAGCAGCTCACAGGGAAGCTTTGAAAAACTGTTTTTT.

This clonotype was seen at least ten times. This sequence joins TRBV27 and TRBJ2-7; a weak D match, TRBD2 (5 bases). The CDR3 contains 15 residues. Trimming took off 0 bases at V and 5 bases at J, with 14 bases between the two ends. Germline loops: CDR1 MNHEY, CDR2 SMNVEV (reference sequence). Here the CDR3 DNA reads TGTGCCAGCAGTTTATCGGGCGGAGGCAACGACGAGCAGTACTTC. This encodes CASSLSGGGNDEQYF.

The chain joins TRBV13 to TRBJ2-5; 7 nucleotides align to TRBD1. The CDR3 is 15 amino acids. Germline assignment: CDR1 PRHDT and CDR2 FYEKMQ (reference sequence). V shed 5 bases, J shed 2 bases, and the junction held 8 bases outside the gene matches. Here the CDR3 DNA reads TGTGCCAGCAGCACCTCGACAGGGCCTCAAGAGACCCAGTACTTC. It encodes CASSTSTGPQETQYF. The whole variable domain, remainder taken from reference TRBV13 and TRBJ2-5, is AAGVIQSPRHLIKEKRETATLKCYPIPRHDTVYWYQQGPGQDPQFLISFYEKMQSDKGSIPDRFSAQQFSDYHSELNMSSLELGDSALYFCASSTSTGPQETQYFGPGTRLLVL.

As for this clonotype: This could be a read error, since a much larger clone is one nucleotide away. V and J are TRBV20-1 and TRBJ2-3; D gene uncertain. The V and J ends lost 1 base and 3 bases respectively, with 14 bases between them. The CDR3 loop spans 15 amino acids. Per the germline V gene, CDR1 is DFQATT and CDR2 is SNEGSKA (reference sequence). The CDR3 region has the DNA TGCAGTGCTAGAGTGGTGGGAACCGCAACAGATACGCAGTATTTT. The encoded protein is CSARVVGTATDTQYF.

This clonotype was counted at least ten times. The gene calls are TRBV11-2 and TRBJ2-5, with 7 bases lining up with TRBD1. The germline V gene encodes CDR1 SGHAT and CDR2 FQNNGV. The CDR3 covers 15 residues. V was pared by 1 base and J by 0 bases, with 2 bases of the junction left unmatched. CDR3 protein: CASSLGTGYQETQYF. CDR3 DNA: TGTGCCAGCAGCTTAGGGACAGGATACCAAGAGACCCAGTACTTC.

This clonotype came up many times. The chain is built from TRBV9 and TRBJ2-3; TRBD2 matches at 10 bases. Germline CDR1 and CDR2: SGDLS and YYNGEE. Trimming at V came to 3 bases and at J to 6 bases, leaving 16 bases not matched to a gene. The CDR3 sequence is 18 residues long. This chain's CDR3 is CASSAPVSASGGWDTQYF. The CDR3 DNA sequence: TGTGCCAGCAGCGCCCCCGTTAGTGCTAGCGGGGGATGGGATACGCAGTATTTT.

This clonotype was picked up many times. This chain connects TRBV28 to TRBJ2-5, with D tentatively TRBD2 (6 bases). This CDR3 contains 15 residues. The germline gives CDR1 MDHEN, CDR2 SYDVKM. The V end was cut by 6 bases, the J end by 5 bases, with 19 bases between. The CDR3 spells CASRLQDLRGETQYF. The CDR3 DNA reads as TGTGCCAGCAGACTACAGGACCTCCGGGGGGAGACCCAGTACTTC.

As regards this clonotype: The conserved final phenylalanine or tryptophan is absent from the CDR3, which likely points to a read error. The chain links TRBV12-3 or TRBV12-4 to TRBJ2-3; D gene unclear. V lost 5 bases and J 1 base, leaving 10 bases between the germline ends. The CDR3 spans 14 residues. CDR3 sequence (DNA): TGTGCCAGCAGTAACTACACGCGCACAGATACGCAGTATCTT. As protein: CASSNYTRTDTQYL.

The J gene is TRBJ2-3, the V gene TRBV9; D is uncertain. Trimming removed 0 bases from V and 0 bases from J, with 11 bases in between. The CDR3 runs to 16 residues. CDR1 and CDR2 (germline): SGDLS, YYNGEE. The CDR3 loop is CASSVVDGSSTDTQYF. The DNA for the CDR3 is TGTGCCAGCAGCGTAGTTGACGGCTCTAGCACAGATACGCAGTATTTT.

This clonotype appeared many times. The chain is built from TRBV20-1 and TRBJ2-7; a weak D match, TRBD2 (6 bases). The germline gives CDR1 DFQATT, CDR2 SNEGSKA (reference sequence). The CDR3 contains 15 residues. V lost 5 bases and J lost 0, with 17 bases in between. CDR3 coding DNA: TGCAGTGCTGCCCCTAGGGAGGCCCCCTCCTACGAGCAGTACTTC. This gives the protein CSAAPREAPSYEQYF.

This CDR3 reads CASSAGRGRDTGELFF. For the CDR3, the DNA is TGTGCCAGCAGCGCCGGCAGGGGGCGCGACACCGGGGAGCTGTTTTTT. The chain has TRBV13 and TRBJ2-2; 8 positions match TRBD1. The CDR3 is 16 amino acids. V shed 5 bases, J shed 3 bases, and the junction held 8 bases outside the gene matches. Germline CDR1 PRHDT, CDR2 FYEKMQ (reference sequence).